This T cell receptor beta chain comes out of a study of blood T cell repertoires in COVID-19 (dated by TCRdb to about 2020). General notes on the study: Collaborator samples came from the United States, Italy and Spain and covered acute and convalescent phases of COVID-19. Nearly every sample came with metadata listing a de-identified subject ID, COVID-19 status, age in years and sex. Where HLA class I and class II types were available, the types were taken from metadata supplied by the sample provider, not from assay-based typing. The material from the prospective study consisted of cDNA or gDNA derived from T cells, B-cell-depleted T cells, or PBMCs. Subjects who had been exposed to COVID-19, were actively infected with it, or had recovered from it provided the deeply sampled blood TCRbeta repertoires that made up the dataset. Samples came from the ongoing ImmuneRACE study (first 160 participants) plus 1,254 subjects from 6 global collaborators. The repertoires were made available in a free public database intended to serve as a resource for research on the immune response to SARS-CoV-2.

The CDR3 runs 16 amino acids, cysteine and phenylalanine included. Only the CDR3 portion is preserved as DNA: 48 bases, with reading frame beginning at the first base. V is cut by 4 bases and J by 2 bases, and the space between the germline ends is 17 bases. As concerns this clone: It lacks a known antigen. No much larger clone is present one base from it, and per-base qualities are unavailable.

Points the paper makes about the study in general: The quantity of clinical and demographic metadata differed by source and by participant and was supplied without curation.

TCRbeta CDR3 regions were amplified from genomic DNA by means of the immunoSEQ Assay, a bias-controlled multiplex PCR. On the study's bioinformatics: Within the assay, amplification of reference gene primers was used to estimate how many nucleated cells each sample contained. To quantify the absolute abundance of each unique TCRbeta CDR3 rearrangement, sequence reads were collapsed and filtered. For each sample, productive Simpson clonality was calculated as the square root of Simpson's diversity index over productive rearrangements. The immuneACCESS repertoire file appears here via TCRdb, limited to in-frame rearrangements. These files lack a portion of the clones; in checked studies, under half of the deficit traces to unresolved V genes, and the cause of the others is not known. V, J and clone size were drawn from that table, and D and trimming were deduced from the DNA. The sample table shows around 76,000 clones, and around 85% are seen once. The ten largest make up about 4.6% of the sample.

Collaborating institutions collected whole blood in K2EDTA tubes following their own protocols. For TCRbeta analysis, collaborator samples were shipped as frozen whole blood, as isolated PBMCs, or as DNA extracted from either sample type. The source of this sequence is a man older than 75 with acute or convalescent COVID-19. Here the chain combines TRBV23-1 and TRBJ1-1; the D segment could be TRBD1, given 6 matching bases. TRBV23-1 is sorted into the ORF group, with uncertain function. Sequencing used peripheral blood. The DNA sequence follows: TGCGCCAGCAGTCTGGGGGCAGTGAGCTACAACACTGAAGCTTTCTTT. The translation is CASSLGAVSYNTEAFF.